Shown below are 10 T cell receptor beta chains from a single sample sequenced in a study of early T cells in non-severe SARS-CoV-2 infection. MiXCR, applied by TCRdb to the 5' RACE reads, yields one record per CDR3 protein. This sample has tens of thousands of distinct CDR3 sequences, with roughly 6% found just once. Sequenced material: whole blood. These receptors all stem from an adult who was a healthcare worker with PCR-confirmed SARS-CoV-2 infection or an uninfected control (not recorded which).

The sample holds a few counts of this clonotype. The chain recombines TRBV7-8 with TRBJ1-6; D gene unclear. Germline V lookup: CDR1 SGHVS, CDR2 FQNEAQ. The CDR3 contains 15 residues. V gave up 4 bases and J gave up 9 bases, with 16 bases separating them. The CDR3 sequence: CASSSPEGLPSPLHF. In DNA form, the CDR3 reads TGTGCCAGCAGCTCCCCCGAAGGGTTGCCTTCACCCCTCCACTTT.

This clonotype was counted a few times. V and J are TRBV5-4 and TRBJ2-1; a weak D match, TRBD2 (7 bases). V lost 2 bases and J lost 1, with 10 bases in between. Germline CDR1 SGHNT, CDR2 YYREEE (reference sequence). The CDR3 is 15 residues long. CDR3 bases: TGTGCCAGCAGCTTTGGGGGGGCATCCTACAATGAGCAGTTCTTC. Translation gives CASSFGGASYNEQFF.

Many counts were recorded for this clonotype. CDR3 in amino acids: CASSFSGGKTDTQYF. The CDR3 bases are TGTGCCAGCAGCTTCTCTGGAGGGAAGACAGATACGCAGTATTTT. The V and J genes are TRBV5-5 and TRBJ2-3, with D possibly being TRBD2 (6 bases). Trimming stripped 2 bases from V and 3 bases from J, with 13 bases between. The germline CDR1 and CDR2 sequences are SGHKS and YYEKEE (reference sequence). CDR3 size: 15 residues.

The CDR3 loop is CASSLVGSRGETQYF. CDR3 sequence (DNA): TGTGCCAGCAGCTTAGTGGGTAGCAGGGGAGAGACCCAGTACTTC. This chain links TRBV7-6 with TRBJ2-5; weak D call: TRBD1 (6 bases). The V end was cut by 1 base, the J end by 4 bases, with 13 bases between. The CDR3 is 15 residues long. Germline V gene lookup returns CDR1 SGHVS and CDR2 FNYEAQ.

This clonotype was recorded many times. The chain joins TRBV20-1 to TRBJ2-5; the match to TRBD2 covers 12 bases. The V gene end was trimmed by 6 bases and the J gene end by 0 bases; junction bases not matched to a gene: 5. The CDR3 spans 15 residues. CDR1 and CDR2 (germline): DFQATT, SNEGSKA (reference sequence). CDR3 sequence (DNA): TGCAGTGCAAGGAGGACTAGCGGGGACCAAGAGACCCAGTACTTC. This encodes CSARRTSGDQETQYF.

In its sample, this clonotype was seen a few times. V usage is TRBV6-1 and J usage is TRBJ2-7, with TRBD1 matching 11 bases. The CDR3 contains 19 residues. Trimming took 4 bases from V and 1 from J; bases not matched to a gene: 15. In germline, CDR1 is MNHNS, CDR2 SASEGT. This chain's CDR3 is CASSADPDRGPDPSYEQYF. The CDR3 coding sequence is TGTGCCAGCAGTGCCGACCCGGACAGGGGGCCTGACCCTTCCTACGAGCAGTACTTC.

This clonotype was detected many times. The chain uses TRBV28 and TRBJ2-1, with TRBD2 identical over 8 bases. CDR1 is MDHEN and CDR2 is SYDVKM in the germline V gene. The CDR3 extends over 16 amino acids. With 5 bases clipped from V and 3 bases from J, the junction kept 9 bases outside the gene matches. The DNA of the CDR3 is TGTGCCAGCAGTGGACCGACTAGCGACAACTACAATGAGCAGTTCTTC. Translating gives CASSGPTSDNYNEQFF.

In DNA form, the CDR3 reads TGTGCCAGTAATTTTTTGGGGTGGGACTCCTACGAGCAGTACTTC. Translation gives CASNFLGWDSYEQYF. This chain connects TRBV19 to TRBJ2-7; D is undetermined. This CDR3 has 15 residues. V lost 7 bases to trimming and J lost 0 bases, with 16 bases between them. CDR1 and CDR2 from the germline V gene are LNHDA and SQIVND (reference sequence).

CDR3 sequence (DNA): TGTGCCAGCAGCTTAGATGTAGGGGTCCCCTACGAGCAGTACTTC. Translation: CASSLDVGVPYEQYF. The rearrangement links TRBV11-2 to TRBJ2-7; possible D gene TRBD1, 5 bases. Per the germline V gene, CDR1 is SGHAT and CDR2 is FQNNGV. The CDR3 covers 15 residues. V dropped 0 bases and J dropped 2 bases, with 11 bases sitting between them. The full variable domain, rest sourced from reference TRBV11-2 and TRBJ2-7, is EAGVAQSPRYKIIEKRQSVAFWCNPISGHATLYWYQQILGQGPKLLIQFQNNGVVDDSQLPKDRFSAERLKGVDSTLKIQPAKLEDSAVYLCASSLDVGVPYEQYFGPGTRLTVT.

The chain joins TRBV14 to TRBJ1-4; 11 bases are shared with TRBD1. Germline V lookup: CDR1 SGHDN, CDR2 FVKESK. V lost 4 bases and J lost 10; bases outside the gene matches: 8. CDR3 size: 15 residues. The CDR3 spells CASSRAGQGARKLFF. The DNA of the CDR3 is TGTGCCAGCAGCCGAGCCGGACAGGGGGCGCGAAAACTGTTTTTT.